This TCR beta chain was recovered during a study of identical twins. This CDR3 spans 17 amino acids. The V and J ends lost 0 bases and 7 bases respectively, with 21 bases between them. CDR1 and CDR2 from the germline V gene are LNHNV and YYDKDF (reference sequence). TCRdb passed the 5' RACE reads through MiXCR, listing each CDR3 protein once. The sample lists about 530,000 distinct CDR3 sequences, 20% to 25% occurring once. These sequences were also reported in another study, on yellow fever vaccine responses in identical twins.

The receptor comes from a woman aged 18 to 35 in good health. Sequencing input: CD4+ T cells sorted from blood. This chain connects TRBV15 to TRBJ2-5; TRBD2 is a possible D gene (6 bases). CDR3 in amino acids: CATSRDLGIIGGSTQYF. The CDR3 DNA reads as TGTGCCACCAGCAGAGATCTTGGAATCATCGGGGGTTCGACCCAGTACTTC.